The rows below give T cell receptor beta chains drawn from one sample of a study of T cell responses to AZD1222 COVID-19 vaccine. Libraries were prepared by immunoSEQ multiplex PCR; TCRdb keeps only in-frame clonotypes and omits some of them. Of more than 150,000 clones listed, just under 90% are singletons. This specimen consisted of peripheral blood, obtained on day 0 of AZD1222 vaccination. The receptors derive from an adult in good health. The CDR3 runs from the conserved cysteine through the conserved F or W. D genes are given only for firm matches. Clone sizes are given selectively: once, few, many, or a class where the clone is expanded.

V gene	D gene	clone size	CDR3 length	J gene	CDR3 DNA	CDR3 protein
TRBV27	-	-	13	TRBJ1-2	TGTGCCAGCAGTCGCACATCTAACTATGGCTACACCTTC	CASSRTSNYGYTF
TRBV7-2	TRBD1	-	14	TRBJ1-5	TGTGCCAGCAGCCGGGACAGGTTAAATCAGCCCCAGCATTTT	CASSRDRLNQPQHF
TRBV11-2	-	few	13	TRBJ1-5	TGTGCCAGCAGCCTGTATAGCAATCAGCCCCAGCATTTT	CASSLYSNQPQHF
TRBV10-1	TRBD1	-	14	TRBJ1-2	TGCGCCAGCAGTCCGGGACAGGACAGCTATGGCTACACCTTC	CASSPGQDSYGYTF
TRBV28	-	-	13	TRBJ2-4	TGTGCCAGCAGTGGCAGGGGATTAGGCATTCAGTACTTC	CASSGRGLGIQYF
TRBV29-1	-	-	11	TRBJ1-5	TGCAGCGTTGGGGCAGGGGCCTCCCAGCATTTT	CSVGAGASQHF
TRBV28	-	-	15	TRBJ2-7	TGTGCCAGCAGTTTAGAGCAGGGGCCCTCCTACGAGCAGTACTTC	CASSLEQGPSYEQYF
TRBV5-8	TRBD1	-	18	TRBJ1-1	TGTGCCAGCAGCTTGACCGGGACAGGGGGCGCCAGGGTCACTGAAGCTTTCTTT	CASSLTGTGGARVTEAFF
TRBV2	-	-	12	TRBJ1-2	TGTGCCAGCAGTGTTCAGGGCTATGGCTACACCTTC	CASSVQGYGYTF
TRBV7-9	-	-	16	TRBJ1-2	TGTGCCAGCAGCTTTGGAGGACCGGCTGCTAACTATGGCTACACCTTC	CASSFGGPAANYGYTF
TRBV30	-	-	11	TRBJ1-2	TGTGCCTGGAACGGGGTGGATGGCTACACCTTC	CAWNGVDGYTF
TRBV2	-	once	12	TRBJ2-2	TGTGCCATCCTAGGGCCCACCGGGGCGCTGTTTTTT	CAILGPTGALFF
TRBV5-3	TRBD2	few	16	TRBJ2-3	TGTGCCAGAAGCTCCCTACTAGCGGGGAGAACAGATACGCAGTATTTT	CARSSLLAGRTDTQYF
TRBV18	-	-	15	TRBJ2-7	TGTGCCAGCTCACCAGAGGGGGGGTACACCTACGAGCAGTACTTC	CASSPEGGYTYEQYF
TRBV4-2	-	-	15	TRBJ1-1	TGTGCCAGCAGCCTCTCACCGAAGGGGGACACTGAAGCTTTCTTT	CASSLSPKGDTEAFF
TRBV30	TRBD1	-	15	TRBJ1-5	TGTGCCTGGAGTGAAGACAGGGGCGGGGTCCAGCCCCAGCATTTT	CAWSEDRGGVQPQHF
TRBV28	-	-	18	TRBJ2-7	TGTGCCAGCACCCCCCGGGGGTTGGGGCTGGGGGCAGCGAACGAGCAGTACTTC	CASTPRGLGLGAANEQYF
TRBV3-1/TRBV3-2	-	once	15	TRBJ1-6	TGTGCCAGCAGCCAAAGGTCCAGGACGAATTCACCCCTCCACTTT	CASSQRSRTNSPLHF
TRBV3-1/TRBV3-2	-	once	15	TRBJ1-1	TGTGCCAGCAGCCTATCGGACCGCAGGGCCACTGAAGCTTTCTTT	CASSLSDRRATEAFF
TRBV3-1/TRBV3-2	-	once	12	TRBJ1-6	TGTGCCAGCAGCCAGGAGGGTTCACCCCTCCACTTT	CASSQEGSPLHF
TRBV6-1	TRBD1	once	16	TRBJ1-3	TGTGCCAGCAGTGGGGCCCGACAGGGGTACGGAAACACCATATATTTT	CASSGARQGYGNTIYF
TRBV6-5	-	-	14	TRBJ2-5	TGTGCCAGCAGTCCCCAGGGACGGCAAGAGACCCAGTACTTC	CASSPQGRQETQYF
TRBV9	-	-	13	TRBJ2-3	TGTGCCAGCAGCGTATCATGGGAAGATACGCAGTATTTT	CASSVSWEDTQYF
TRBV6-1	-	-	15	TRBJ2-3	TGTGCCAGCAGTGAAATGGTAGGGCGCACAGATACGCAGTATTTT	CASSEMVGRTDTQYF
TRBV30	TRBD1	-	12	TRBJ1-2	TGTGCCTGGAGTGTTAGGTCCAGGGGGCACACCTTC	CAWSVRSRGHTF